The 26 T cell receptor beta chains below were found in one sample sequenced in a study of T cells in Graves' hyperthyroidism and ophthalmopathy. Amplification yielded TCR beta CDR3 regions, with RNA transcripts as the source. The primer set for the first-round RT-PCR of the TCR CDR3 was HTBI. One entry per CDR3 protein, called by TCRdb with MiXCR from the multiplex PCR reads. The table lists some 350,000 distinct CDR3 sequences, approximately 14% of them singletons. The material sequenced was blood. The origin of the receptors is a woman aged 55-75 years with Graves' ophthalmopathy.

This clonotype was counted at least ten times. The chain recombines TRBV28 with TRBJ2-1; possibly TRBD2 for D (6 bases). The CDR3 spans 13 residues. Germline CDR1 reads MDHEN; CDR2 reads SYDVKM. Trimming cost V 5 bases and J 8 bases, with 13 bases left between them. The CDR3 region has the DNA TGTGCCAGCAGTCCGACTAGACCCGATGAGCAGTTCTTC. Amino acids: CASSPTRPDEQFF.

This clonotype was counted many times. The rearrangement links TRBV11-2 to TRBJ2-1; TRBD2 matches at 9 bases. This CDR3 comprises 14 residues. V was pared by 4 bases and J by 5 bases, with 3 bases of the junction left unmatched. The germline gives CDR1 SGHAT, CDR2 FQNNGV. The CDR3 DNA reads TGTGCCAGCAGCTCCGGGACTAGCAACAATGAGCAGTTCTTC. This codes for CASSSGTSNNEQFF.

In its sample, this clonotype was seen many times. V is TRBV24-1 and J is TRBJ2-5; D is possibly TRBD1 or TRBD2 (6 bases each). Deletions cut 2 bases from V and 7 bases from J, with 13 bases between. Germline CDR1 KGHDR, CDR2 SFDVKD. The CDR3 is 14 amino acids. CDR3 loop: CATSDSQGGVTQYF. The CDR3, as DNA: TGTGCCACCAGTGATTCACAGGGCGGGGTGACCCAGTACTTC.

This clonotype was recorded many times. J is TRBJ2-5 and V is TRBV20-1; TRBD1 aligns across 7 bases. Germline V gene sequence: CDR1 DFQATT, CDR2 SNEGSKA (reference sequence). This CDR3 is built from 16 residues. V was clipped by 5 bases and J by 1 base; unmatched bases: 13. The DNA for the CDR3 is TGCAGTGCTGGGCTTGCCGGGACAGTTCCCCAAGAGACCCAGTACTTC. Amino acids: CSAGLAGTVPQETQYF.

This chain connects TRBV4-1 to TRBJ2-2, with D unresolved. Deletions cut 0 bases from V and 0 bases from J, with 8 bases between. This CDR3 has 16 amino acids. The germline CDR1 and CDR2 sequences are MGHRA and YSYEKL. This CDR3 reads CASSQERGANTGELFF. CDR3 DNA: TGCGCCAGCAGCCAAGAGAGAGGAGCGAACACCGGGGAGCTGTTTTTT.

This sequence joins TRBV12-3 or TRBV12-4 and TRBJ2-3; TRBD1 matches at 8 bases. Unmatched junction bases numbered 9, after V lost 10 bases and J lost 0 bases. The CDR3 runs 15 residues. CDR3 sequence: CATSTGASSTDTQYF. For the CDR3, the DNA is TGTGCCACCTCGACAGGGGCTTCTAGCACAGATACGCAGTATTTT.

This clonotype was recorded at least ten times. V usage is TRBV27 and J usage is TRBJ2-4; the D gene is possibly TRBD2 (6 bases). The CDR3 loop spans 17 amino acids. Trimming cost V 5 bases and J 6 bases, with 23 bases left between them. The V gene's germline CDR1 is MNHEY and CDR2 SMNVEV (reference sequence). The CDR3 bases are TGTGCCAGCAGTGCCCGGCAAAGATGGGGGGACGGAAACATTCAGTACTTC. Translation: CASSARQRWGDGNIQYF.

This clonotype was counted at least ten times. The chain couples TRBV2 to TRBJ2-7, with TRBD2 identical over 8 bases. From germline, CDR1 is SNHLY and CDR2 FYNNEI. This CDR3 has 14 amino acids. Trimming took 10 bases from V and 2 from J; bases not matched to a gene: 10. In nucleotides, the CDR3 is TGTGCCACCTCCGGCGGGAGGAAAGCCTACGAGCAGTACTTC. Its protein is CATSGGRKAYEQYF. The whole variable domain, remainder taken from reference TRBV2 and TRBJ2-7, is EPEVTQTPSHQVTQMGQEVILRCVPISNHLYFYWYRQILGQKVEFLVSFYNNEISEKSEIFDDQFSVERPDGSNFTLKIRSTKLEDSAMYFCATSGGRKAYEQYFGPGTRLTVT.

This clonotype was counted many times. The CDR3, as DNA: TGTGCCAGCAGAGTGGCCCTTCAGGGGAACTATGGCTACACCTTC. Translation gives CASRVALQGNYGYTF. The V call is TRBV27, the J call TRBJ1-2, with a tentative D call TRBD1 (6 bases). With 6 bases removed from V and 2 bases from J, the gap between germline ends came to 16 bases. There are 15 residues in the CDR3. Germline CDR1 MNHEY, CDR2 SMNVEV (reference sequence).

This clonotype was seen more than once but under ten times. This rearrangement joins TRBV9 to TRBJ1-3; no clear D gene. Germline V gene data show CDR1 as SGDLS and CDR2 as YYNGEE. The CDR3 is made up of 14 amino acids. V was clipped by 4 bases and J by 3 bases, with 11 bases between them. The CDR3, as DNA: TGTGCCAGCAGCACAAGGACGGATGGAAACACCATATATTTT. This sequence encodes CASSTRTDGNTIYF.

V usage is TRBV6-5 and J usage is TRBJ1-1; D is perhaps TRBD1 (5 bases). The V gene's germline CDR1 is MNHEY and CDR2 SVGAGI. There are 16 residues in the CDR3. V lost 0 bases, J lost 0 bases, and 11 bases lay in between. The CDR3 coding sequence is TGTGCCAGCAGTTACTCAAGGACACGAGTGAACACTGAAGCTTTCTTT. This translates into CASSYSRTRVNTEAFF.

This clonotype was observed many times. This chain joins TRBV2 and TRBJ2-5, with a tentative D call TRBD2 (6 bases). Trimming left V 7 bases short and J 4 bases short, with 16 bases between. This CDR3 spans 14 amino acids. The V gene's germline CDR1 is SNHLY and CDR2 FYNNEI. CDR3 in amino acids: CASTPTRGGETQYF. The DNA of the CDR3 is TGTGCCAGCACCCCCACCCGGGGAGGAGAGACCCAGTACTTC.

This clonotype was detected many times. DNA for the CDR3: TGTGCCAGCAGCTTAGGCCCATTAGAGGGTACGCAGTATTTT. Translated, it gives CASSLGPLEGTQYF. This sequence joins TRBV13 and TRBJ2-3; tentative D call: TRBD2 (5 bases). CDR1 PRHDT and CDR2 FYEKMQ come from the germline V gene (reference sequence). V was trimmed by 0 bases and J by 8 bases, leaving 12 bases between them. The CDR3 covers 14 residues.

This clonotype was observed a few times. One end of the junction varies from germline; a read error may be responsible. In DNA form, the CDR3 reads TGCGCCAGCACCCAAACCTCGGGGGGCGACACCGGGGAGCTGTTTTTT. Its protein is CASTQTSGGDTGELFF. This chain connects TRBV4-1 to TRBJ2-2; D might be TRBD2 (7 bases). Germline loops: CDR1 MGHRA, CDR2 YSYEKL. The CDR3 extends over 16 amino acids.

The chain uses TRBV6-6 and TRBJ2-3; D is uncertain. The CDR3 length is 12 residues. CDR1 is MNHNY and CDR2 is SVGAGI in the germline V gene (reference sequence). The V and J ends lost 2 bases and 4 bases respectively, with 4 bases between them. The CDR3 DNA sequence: TGTGCCAGCAGTTACAAGCCAGATACGCAGTATTTT. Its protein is CASSYKPDTQYF.

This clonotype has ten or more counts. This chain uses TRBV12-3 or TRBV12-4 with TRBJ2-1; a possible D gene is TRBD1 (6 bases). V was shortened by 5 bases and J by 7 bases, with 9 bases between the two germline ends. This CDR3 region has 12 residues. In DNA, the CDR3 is TGTGCCAGCAGTGCCACAGGGAATGAGCAGTTCTTC. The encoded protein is CASSATGNEQFF.

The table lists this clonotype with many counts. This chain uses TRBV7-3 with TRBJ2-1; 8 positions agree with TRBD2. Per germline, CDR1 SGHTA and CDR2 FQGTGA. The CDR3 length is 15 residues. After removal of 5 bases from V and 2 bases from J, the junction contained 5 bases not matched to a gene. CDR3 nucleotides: TGTGCCAGCAGCCACGGCGGGAGGACCTACAATGAGCAGTTCTTC. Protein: CASSHGGRTYNEQFF.

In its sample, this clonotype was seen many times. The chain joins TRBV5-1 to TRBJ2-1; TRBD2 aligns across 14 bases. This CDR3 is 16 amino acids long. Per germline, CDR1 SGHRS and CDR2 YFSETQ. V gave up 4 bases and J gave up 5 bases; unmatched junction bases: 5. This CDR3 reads CASSMTSGRAHNEQFF. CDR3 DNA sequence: TGCGCCAGCAGCATGACTAGCGGGAGGGCCCACAATGAGCAGTTCTTC.

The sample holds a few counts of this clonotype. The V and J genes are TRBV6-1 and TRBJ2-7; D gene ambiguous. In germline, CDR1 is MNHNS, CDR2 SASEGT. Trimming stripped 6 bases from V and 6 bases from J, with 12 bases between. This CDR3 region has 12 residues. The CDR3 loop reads CASSPAVAEQYF. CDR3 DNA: TGTGCCAGCAGCCCGGCGGTAGCCGAGCAGTACTTC.

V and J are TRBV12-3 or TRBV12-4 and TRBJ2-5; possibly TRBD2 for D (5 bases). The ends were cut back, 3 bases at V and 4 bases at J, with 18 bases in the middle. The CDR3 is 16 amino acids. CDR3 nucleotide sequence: TGTGCCAGCAGTTTTCAGCCGGGGAACAAGGGAGAGACCCAGTACTTC. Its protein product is CASSFQPGNKGETQYF.

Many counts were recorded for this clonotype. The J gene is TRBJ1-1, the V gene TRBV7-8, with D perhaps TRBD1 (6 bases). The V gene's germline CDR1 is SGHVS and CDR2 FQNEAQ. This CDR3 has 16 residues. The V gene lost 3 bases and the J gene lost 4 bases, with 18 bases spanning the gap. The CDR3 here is CASSLETGGGSTEAFF. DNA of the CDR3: TGTGCCAGCAGCTTGGAGACAGGAGGGGGATCCACTGAAGCTTTCTTT. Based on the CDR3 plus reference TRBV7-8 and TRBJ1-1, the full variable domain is GAGVSQSPRYKVAKRGQDVALRCDPISGHVSLFWYQQALGQGPEFLTYFQNEAQLDKSGLPSDRFFAERPEGSVSTLKIQRTQQEDSAVYLCASSLETGGGSTEAFFGQGTRLTVV.

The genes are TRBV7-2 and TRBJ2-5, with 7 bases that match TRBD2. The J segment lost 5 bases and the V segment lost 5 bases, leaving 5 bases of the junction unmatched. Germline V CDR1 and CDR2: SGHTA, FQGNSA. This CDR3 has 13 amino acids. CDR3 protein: CASSPREYETQYF. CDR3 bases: TGTGCCAGCAGCCCGCGGGAGTATGAGACCCAGTACTTC.

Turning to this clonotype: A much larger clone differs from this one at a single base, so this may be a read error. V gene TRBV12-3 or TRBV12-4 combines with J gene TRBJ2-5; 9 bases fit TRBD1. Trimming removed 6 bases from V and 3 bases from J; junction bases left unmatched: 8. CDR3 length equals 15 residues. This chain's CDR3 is CASRLGQGLEETQYF. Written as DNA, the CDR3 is TGTGCCAGCAGACTGGGACAGGGTTTGGAAGAGACCCAGTACTTC.

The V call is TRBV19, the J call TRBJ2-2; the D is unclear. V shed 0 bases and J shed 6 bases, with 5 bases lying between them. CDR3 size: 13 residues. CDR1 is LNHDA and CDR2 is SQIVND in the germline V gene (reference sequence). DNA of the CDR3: TGTGCCAGTAGTATAGACAGGTCCGGGGAGCTGTTTTTT. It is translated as CASSIDRSGELFF.

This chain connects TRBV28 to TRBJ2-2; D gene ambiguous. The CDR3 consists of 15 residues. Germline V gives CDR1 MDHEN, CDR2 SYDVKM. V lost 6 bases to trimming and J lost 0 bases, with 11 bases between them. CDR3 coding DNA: TGTGCCAGCAGCCTCCTTGGGCCGAACACCGGGGAGCTGTTTTTT. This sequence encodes CASSLLGPNTGELFF.

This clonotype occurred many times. The CDR3 nucleotides are TGTGCCAGCAGCCAAGATCCCGGCGCCTATAGCAATCAGCCCCAGCATTTT. It encodes CASSQDPGAYSNQPQHF. The rearrangement joins TRBV3-1 to TRBJ1-5; D not resolved. Trimming removed 0 bases from V and 0 bases from J, with 12 bases in between. In germline, CDR1 is LGHDT, CDR2 YNNKEL (reference sequence). CDR3 length: 17 amino acids.